Listed below are T cell receptor beta chains from one sample, sequenced in a study of cytomegalovirus exposure and HLA in healthy donors. Profiling relied on immunoSEQ multiplex PCR, and the TCRdb table lists in-frame clones only, not all of them. This table holds about 150,000 clones, about 80% found once. Sequenced input: PBMCs. The receptors were gathered from a man between 18 and 35 years old in good health and CMV-seronegative. CDR3s include the opening cysteine and the closing phenylalanine or tryptophan. A D gene is named only where the DNA matches it firmly. Clone size is not always given. Where it is, it says once, few, many or a class for expanded clones.

D gene | J gene | V gene | clone size | CDR3 DNA | CDR3 protein
- | TRBJ1-5 | TRBV7-8 | few | TGTGCCAGCAGCTTCACCCGGAATCAGCCCCAGCATTTT | CASSFTRNQPQHF
TRBD2 | TRBJ2-2 | TRBV6-4 | few | TGTGCCAGCAGCCCTAGCGGGGGGGCTACCGGGGAGCTGTTTTTT | CASSPSGGATGELFF
TRBD1 | TRBJ1-2 | TRBV4-1 | few | TGCGCCAGCAGCCAGGAGAGGGGGCGTTATGGCTACACCTTC | CASSQERGRYGYTF
- | TRBJ1-3 | TRBV6-6 | once | TGTGCCAGCAGTTACTCCCTAAACACCATATATTTT | CASSYSLNTIYF
- | TRBJ2-1 | TRBV5-1 | - | TGCGCCAGCAGCTTGGACGGGGGACCCTACAATGAGCAGTTCTTC | CASSLDGGPYNEQFF
- | TRBJ2-3 | TRBV5-1 | once | TGCGCCAGCAGCTCGAACAGGGACACAGATACGCAGTATTTT | CASSSNRDTDTQYF
- | TRBJ2-5 | TRBV6-6 | - | TGTGCCAGCGGTCGGCCTAGCGATGAGGAGACCCAGTACTTC | CASGRPSDEETQYF
- | TRBJ2-7 | TRBV29-1 | - | TGCAGCGTGAAAGTCGTATCGGTCTACGAGCAGTACTTC | CSVKVVSVYEQYF
TRBD1 | TRBJ2-7 | TRBV6-1 | - | TGTGCCAGCAGTGCCGGGACAGGAGGTTACGAGCAGTACTTC | CASSAGTGGYEQYF
- | TRBJ2-2 | TRBV28 | - | TGTGCCAGCCATGAAAGGGGCTACACCGGGGAGCTGTTTTTT | CASHERGYTGELFF
- | TRBJ1-1 | TRBV2 | few | TGTGCCAGCAGCCCGGGTGCTAAGAAAACTGAAGCTTTCTTT | CASSPGAKKTEAFF
- | TRBJ1-4 | TRBV25-1 | - | TGTGCCAGCAGTGAACCAGGGTTCTCTACTGAAAAACTGTTTTTT | CASSEPGFSTEKLFF
TRBD1 | TRBJ1-1 | TRBV19 | - | TGTGCCAGTAGGGACAGGGTTCCTGAAGCTTTCTTT | CASRDRVPEAFF
TRBD2 | TRBJ2-7 | TRBV4-1 | - | TGCGCCAGCAGCCAACGTGGACTAGCGGGAGTATACGAGCAGTACTTC | CASSQRGLAGVYEQYF
TRBD1 | TRBJ1-6 | TRBV27 | - | TGTGCCAGCAGTTTCCGGGACAGGAAGAATTCACCCCTCCACTTT | CASSFRDRKNSPLHF
- | TRBJ2-7 | TRBV14 | - | TGTGCCAGCAGCCACGGACTAACCCGGAGCTCCTACGAGCAGTACTTC | CASSHGLTRSSYEQYF
TRBD2 | TRBJ2-1 | TRBV30 | - | TGTGCCTGGCGGACTAGCGGGTTTAAGGCCTACAATGAGCAGTTCTTC | CAWRTSGFKAYNEQFF
- | TRBJ2-1 | TRBV7-8 | few | TGTGCCAGCAGCACCTGGACTGCAGGCCCTGTCAATGAGCAGTTCTTC | CASSTWTAGPVNEQFF
- | TRBJ1-5 | TRBV12-1 | - | TGTGCCAGCAGCTTTGTCCAGGGCGATCAGCCCCAGCATTTT | CASSFVQGDQPQHF
- | TRBJ2-7 | TRBV13 | - | TGTGCCAGCAGCCTGCGGCCCTCCTACGAGCAGTACTTC | CASSLRPSYEQYF
TRBD1 | TRBJ1-3 | TRBV7-6 | - | TGTGCCAGCAGCGCACAACCGGGACAGCAACGCTCTGGAAACACCATATATTTT | CASSAQPGQQRSGNTIYF
TRBD2 | TRBJ2-1 | TRBV9 | once | TGTGCCAGCAGCACCCGGGGTAGCGGGGAGTACAATGAGCAGTTCTTC | CASSTRGSGEYNEQFF
TRBD1 | TRBJ1-3 | TRBV6-5 | - | TGTGCCAGCAGTTACAGGGACAGGGACACCATATATTTT | CASSYRDRDTIYF
- | TRBJ2-5 | TRBV27 | - | TGTGCCAGCAAAGGCACTGGCGGTCAAGAGACCCAGTACTTC | CASKGTGGQETQYF
- | TRBJ2-2 | TRBV6-5 | few | TGTGCCAGCAGTTACTCGCCGGGAGCCGGGGAGCTGTTTTTT | CASSYSPGAGELFF
- | TRBJ2-1 | TRBV27 | - | TGTGCCAGCAGTTCGTTAGCGAGTCTATACAATGAGCAGTTCTTC | CASSSLASLYNEQFF
- | TRBJ1-3 | TRBV6-5 | once | TGTGCCAGCAGTTATTCCCGAGCTGGAAACACCATATATTTT | CASSYSRAGNTIYF
TRBD2 | TRBJ2-3 | TRBV27 | once | TGTGCCAGCAGTCCCCTAGCGGGGACTCTGGATACGCAGTATTTT | CASSPLAGTLDTQYF
TRBD1 | TRBJ2-7 | TRBV2 | - | TGTGCCAGCAGCGCCGGGACAGGGGGCGACGAGCAGTACTTC | CASSAGTGGDEQYF
TRBD1 | TRBJ1-2 | TRBV28 | - | TGTGCCAGCAGTTTAGTAGGGGGCCAGGGGTACTATGGCTACACCTTC | CASSLVGGQGYYGYTF
TRBD1 | TRBJ1-4 | TRBV5-1 | few | TGCGCCAGCAGCAGGGACAGGGCTAAGGAAAAACTGTTTTTT | CASSRDRAKEKLFF
- | TRBJ2-1 | TRBV29-1 | - | TGCAGCGACGCAGGTGTCCCCTACAATGAGCAGTTCTTC | CSDAGVPYNEQFF
TRBD1 | TRBJ2-7 | TRBV6-1 | once | TGTGCCAGCAGTGATGGGGGACAGACCTACGAGCAGTACTTC | CASSDGGQTYEQYF
- | TRBJ1-3 | TRBV7-9 | - | TGTGCCAGCAGCTTAGAAGGGGTCCCCTTCTCTGGAAACACCATATATTTT | CASSLEGVPFSGNTIYF
- | TRBJ1-2 | TRBV5-8 | once | TGTGCCAGCAGCTACAGCCAGGGGTTACCTGGCTACACCTTC | CASSYSQGLPGYTF
- | TRBJ2-7 | TRBV11-2 | once | TGTGCCAGCAGATCACTAGCCCTCAATCAAAAGGAGCAGTACTTC | CASRSLALNQKEQYF
TRBD2 | TRBJ2-7 | TRBV7-9 | - | TGTGCCAGCAGCTACTTGGGGGGGACTAGCGGAAAGCAGTACTTC | CASSYLGGTSGKQYF
TRBD2 | TRBJ2-1 | TRBV7-9 | - | TGTGCCAGCAGCCGGTCAGCGGGGGACTACAATGAGCAGTTCTTC | CASSRSAGDYNEQFF
TRBD1 | TRBJ1-1 | TRBV7-9 | - | TGTGCCAGCAGCCAGGGCAGGGGGACTGAAGCTTTCTTT | CASSQGRGTEAFF
- | TRBJ1-1 | TRBV7-6 | few | TGTGCCAGCAGCCGGTTAGGAGGGACTGAAGCTTTCTTT | CASSRLGGTEAFF
TRBD1 | TRBJ1-6 | TRBV6-5 | - | TGTGCCAGCACCAGGGACAGGGAGACCCTCCACTTT | CASTRDRETLHF
TRBD1 | TRBJ2-7 | TRBV30 | - | TGTGCCTGGAGTGTAATGACAGGGCCGGCCTACGAGCAGTACTTC | CAWSVMTGPAYEQYF
- | TRBJ1-2 | TRBV25-1 | once | TGTGCCAGCAGTGAACCCGACAGGTCTAGTGGCTACACCTTC | CASSEPDRSSGYTF
TRBD2 | TRBJ2-2 | TRBV5-6 | - | TGTGCCAGCAGCCTGACTAGCGGGAGGTTCGGGGAGCTGTTTTTT | CASSLTSGRFGELFF
- | TRBJ2-7 | TRBV4-3 | - | TGCGCCAGCAGCCAAGATTTGCGGGGACTTGTCTACGAGCAGTACTTC | CASSQDLRGLVYEQYF
TRBD1 | TRBJ2-7 | TRBV7-9 | - | TGTGCCAGCGGCCTAGGACAGGCCTACGAGCAGTACTTC | CASGLGQAYEQYF
TRBD2 | TRBJ2-1 | TRBV7-9 | once | TGTGCCAGCAGCTCACCCCAACTAGCGGGGAGCTCCTACAATGAGCAGTTCTTC | CASSSPQLAGSSYNEQFF
TRBD2 | TRBJ2-7 | TRBV7-9 | - | TGTGCCAGCAGCGGGAGGGGCGGGATCCGCTACGAGCAGTACTTC | CASSGRGGIRYEQYF
- | TRBJ1-4 | TRBV11-2 | - | TGTGCCAGCAGCTTAGGTCAGGGAAGAAAACTGTTTTTT | CASSLGQGRKLFF
- | TRBJ1-5 | TRBV19 | - | TGTGCCAGTAGTATAGCGTTGGGGGGAGGTCAGCCCCAGCATTTT | CASSIALGGGQPQHF
TRBD2 | TRBJ2-1 | TRBV10-3 | - | TGTGCCATCAGTCCATCTGTAGCGGGAGTGGCCTACAATGAGCAGTTCTTC | CAISPSVAGVAYNEQFF